This T cell receptor (beta chain) was identified in a study of graft-versus-host responses after intestinal transplantation. The wider study: Grafts that recipients had were multivisceral, liver-intestinal, or isolated intestinal transplants. Induction with anti-thymocyte globulin, then tacrolimus and steroids for about 3 years, was given to all recipients.

Overall study findings and caveats: The study found high graft-versus-host to host-versus-graft clonal ratios in allografts of patients with graft-donor T cell macrochimerism.

V was clipped by 4 bases and J by 3 bases, with 19 bases between them. The germline V gene has CDR1 SEHNR and CDR2 FQNEAQ (reference sequence). The CDR3 consists of 17 residues. Clones were read by immunoSEQ multiplex PCR, and TCRdb kept only the in-frame ones, dropping some. The sample yields roughly 80,000 clones, about 90% seen once. This clone was seen a single time. Its antigen is not identified. The J gene is TRBJ2-4, the V gene TRBV7-9; the D gene is possibly TRBD2 (6 bases). The TCR sequence derives from a human patient who received an intestinal transplant, so some T cells may come from the graft donor. This specimen was PBMCs, taken 98 days after intestinal transplantation. CDR3 loop: CASSSLGSRRDKNIQYF. In DNA, the CDR3 is TGTGCCAGCAGCTCCCTAGGCAGTCGGAGGGACAAAAACATTCAGTACTTC. The full variable domain, rest sourced from reference TRBV7-9 and TRBJ2-4, is DTGVSQNPRHKITKRGQNVTFRCDPISEHNRLYWYRQTLGQGPEFLTYFQNEAQLEKSRLLSDRFSAERPKGSFSTLEIQRTEQGDSAMYLCASSSLGSRRDKNIQYFGAGTRLSVL.